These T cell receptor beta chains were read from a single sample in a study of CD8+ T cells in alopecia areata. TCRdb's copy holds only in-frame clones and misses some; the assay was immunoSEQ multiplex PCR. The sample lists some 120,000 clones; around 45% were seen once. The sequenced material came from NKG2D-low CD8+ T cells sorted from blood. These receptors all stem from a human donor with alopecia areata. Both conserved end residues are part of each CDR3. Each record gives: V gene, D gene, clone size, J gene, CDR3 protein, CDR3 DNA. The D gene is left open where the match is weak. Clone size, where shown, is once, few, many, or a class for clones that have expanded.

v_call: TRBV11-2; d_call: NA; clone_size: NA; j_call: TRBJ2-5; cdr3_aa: CASGLGETQYF; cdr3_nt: TGTGCCAGCGGGTTGGGAGAGACCCAGTACTTC
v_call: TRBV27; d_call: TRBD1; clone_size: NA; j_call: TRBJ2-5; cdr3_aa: CASSTLSPRQGARETQYF; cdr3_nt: TGTGCCAGCAGTACCCTAAGCCCCCGACAGGGGGCTAGAGAGACCCAGTACTTC
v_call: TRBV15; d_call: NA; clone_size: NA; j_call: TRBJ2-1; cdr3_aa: CATSRDDAGQFF; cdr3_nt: TGTGCCACCAGCAGAGATGATGCTGGGCAGTTCTTC
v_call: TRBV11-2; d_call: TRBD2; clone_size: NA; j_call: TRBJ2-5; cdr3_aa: CASSSAGENKETQYF; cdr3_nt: TGTGCCAGCAGCTCAGCGGGGGAGAATAAAGAGACCCAGTACTTC
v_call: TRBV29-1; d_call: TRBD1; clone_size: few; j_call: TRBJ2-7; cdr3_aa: CSAEGTGGYEQYF; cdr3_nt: TGCAGCGCTGAAGGGACAGGGGGCTACGAGCAGTACTTC
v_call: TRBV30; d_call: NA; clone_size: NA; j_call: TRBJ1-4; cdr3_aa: CAWSVDEKLFF; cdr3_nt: TGTGCCTGGAGTGTCGACGAAAAACTGTTTTTT
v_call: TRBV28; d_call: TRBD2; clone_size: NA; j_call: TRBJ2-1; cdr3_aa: CASSSPLAGGPDEQFF; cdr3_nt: TGTGCCAGCAGTTCCCCACTAGCGGGAGGGCCCGATGAGCAGTTCTTC
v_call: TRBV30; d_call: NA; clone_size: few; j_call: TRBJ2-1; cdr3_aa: CAWTPRGTSYNEQFF; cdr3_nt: TGTGCCTGGACTCCTAGAGGAACCTCCTACAATGAGCAGTTCTTC
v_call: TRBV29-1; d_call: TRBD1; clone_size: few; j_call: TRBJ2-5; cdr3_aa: CSVGTGWQETQYF; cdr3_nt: TGCAGCGTTGGGACAGGGTGGCAAGAGACCCAGTACTTC
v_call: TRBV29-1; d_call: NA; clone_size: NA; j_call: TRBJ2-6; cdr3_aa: CSVEIWISGANVLTF; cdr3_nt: TGCAGCGTTGAAATTTGGATCTCTGGGGCCAACGTCCTGACTTTC
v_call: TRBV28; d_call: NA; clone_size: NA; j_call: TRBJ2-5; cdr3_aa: CASSLHREAETQYF; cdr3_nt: TGTGCCAGCAGTTTGCACAGGGAGGCGGAGACCCAGTACTTC
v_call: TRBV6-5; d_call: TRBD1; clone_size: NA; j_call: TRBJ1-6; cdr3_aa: CASSCTGGVMPLHF; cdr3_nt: TGTGCCAGCAGTTGTACAGGGGGAGTAATGCCCCTCCACTTT
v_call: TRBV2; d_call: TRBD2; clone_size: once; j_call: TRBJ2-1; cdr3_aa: CASRREGIEQFF; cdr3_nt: TGTGCCAGCCGGCGGGAGGGGATTGAGCAGTTCTTC
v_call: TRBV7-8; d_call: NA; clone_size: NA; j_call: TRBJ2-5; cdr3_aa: CASSSTDEETQYF; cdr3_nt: TGTGCCAGCAGCTCGACGGATGAAGAGACCCAGTACTTC
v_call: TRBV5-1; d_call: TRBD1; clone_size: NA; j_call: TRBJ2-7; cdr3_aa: CASSWDSYEQYF; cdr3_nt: TGCGCCAGCAGCTGGGACAGTTACGAGCAGTACTTC
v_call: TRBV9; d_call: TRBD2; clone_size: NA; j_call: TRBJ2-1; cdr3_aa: CASSGRGGNTEQFF; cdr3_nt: TGTGCCAGCAGCGGCCGGGGGGGCAACACTGAGCAGTTCTTC
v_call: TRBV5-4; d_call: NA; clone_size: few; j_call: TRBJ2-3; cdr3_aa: CASSPAGGPSTDTQYF; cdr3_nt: TGTGCCAGCAGTCCCGCGGGCGGACCTAGCACAGATACGCAGTATTTT
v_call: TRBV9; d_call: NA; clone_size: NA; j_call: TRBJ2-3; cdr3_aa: CASSPGGSTDTQYF; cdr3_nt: TGTGCCAGCAGCCCAGGGGGGAGCACAGATACGCAGTATTTT
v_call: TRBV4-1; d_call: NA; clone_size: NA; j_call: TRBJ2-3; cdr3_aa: CASSQEASTDTQYF; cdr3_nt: TGCGCCAGCAGCCAAGAGGCGAGCACAGATACGCAGTATTTT
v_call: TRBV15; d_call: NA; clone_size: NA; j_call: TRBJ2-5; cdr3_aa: CATSANRKTQYF; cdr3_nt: TGTGCCACCAGCGCGAACAGGAAGACCCAGTACTTC
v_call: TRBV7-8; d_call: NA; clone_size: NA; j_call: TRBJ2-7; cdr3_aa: CASSLGIGRYEQYF; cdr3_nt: TGTGCCAGCAGCTTAGGTATAGGGCGGTACGAGCAGTACTTC
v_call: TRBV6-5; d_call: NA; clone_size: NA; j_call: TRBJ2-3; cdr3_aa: CASSSGSLLTDTQYF; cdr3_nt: TGTGCCAGCAGTTCAGGGTCCCTCCTCACAGATACGCAGTATTTT
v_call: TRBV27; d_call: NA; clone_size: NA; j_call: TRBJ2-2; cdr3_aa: CAIQTGTGELFF; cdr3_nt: TGTGCCATCCAAACCGGGACCGGGGAGCTGTTTTTT
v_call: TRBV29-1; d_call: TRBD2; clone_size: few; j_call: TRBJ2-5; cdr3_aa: CSGLGGETQYF; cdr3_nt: TGCAGCGGCCTCGGGGGGGAGACCCAGTACTTC
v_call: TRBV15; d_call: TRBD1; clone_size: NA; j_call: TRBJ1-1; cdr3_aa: CATSRDWGTGAEAFF; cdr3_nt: TGTGCCACCAGCAGAGATTGGGGGACAGGGGCTGAAGCTTTCTTT
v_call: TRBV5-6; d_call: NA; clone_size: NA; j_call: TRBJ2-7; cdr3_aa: CASSPEGSVEQYF; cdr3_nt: TGTGCCAGCAGCCCGGAAGGTAGCGTCGAGCAGTACTTC
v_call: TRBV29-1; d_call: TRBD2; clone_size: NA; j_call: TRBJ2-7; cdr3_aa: CSVSAAERGYEQYF; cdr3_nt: TGCAGCGTGTCTGCGGCGGAGCGGGGATACGAGCAGTACTTC
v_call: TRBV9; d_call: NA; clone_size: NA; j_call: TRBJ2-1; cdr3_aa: CASSVGDEQFF; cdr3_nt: TGTGCCAGCAGCGTAGGAGATGAGCAGTTCTTC